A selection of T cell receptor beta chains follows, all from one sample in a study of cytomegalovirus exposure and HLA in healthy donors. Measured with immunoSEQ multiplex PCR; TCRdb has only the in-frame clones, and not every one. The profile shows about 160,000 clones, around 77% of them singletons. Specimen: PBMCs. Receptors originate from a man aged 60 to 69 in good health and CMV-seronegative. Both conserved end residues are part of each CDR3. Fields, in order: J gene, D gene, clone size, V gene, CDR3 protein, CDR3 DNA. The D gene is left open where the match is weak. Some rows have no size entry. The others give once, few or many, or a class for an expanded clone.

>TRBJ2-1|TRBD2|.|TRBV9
CASSVPGGGGGEQFF
TGTGCCAGCAGCGTCCCCGGCGGGGGCGGGGGGGAGCAGTTCTTC
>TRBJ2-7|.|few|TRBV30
CAWSVAQSYEQYF
TGTGCCTGGAGTGTAGCGCAGTCCTACGAGCAGTACTTC
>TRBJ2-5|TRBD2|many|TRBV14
CASSRGGETQYF
TGTGCCAGCAGCCGGGGGGGAGAGACCCAGTACTTC
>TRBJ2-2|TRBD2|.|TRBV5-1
CASSYSGTNTGELFF
TGCGCCAGCAGCTATAGCGGGACGAACACCGGGGAGCTGTTTTTT
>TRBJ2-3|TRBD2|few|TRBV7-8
CASSLVNSGAGDTQYF
TGTGCCAGCAGCTTAGTAAATAGCGGGGCGGGGGATACGCAGTATTTT
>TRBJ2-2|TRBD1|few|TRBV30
CAWSVLATGVGGELFF
TGTGCCTGGAGTGTACTGGCGACAGGGGTAGGCGGGGAGCTGTTTTTT
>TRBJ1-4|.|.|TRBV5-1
CASSSSGSNEKLFF
TGCGCCAGCAGCTCATCGGGGTCTAATGAAAAACTGTTTTTT
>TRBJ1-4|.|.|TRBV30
CAWTTGVWGEKLFF
TGTGCCTGGACGACGGGGGTGTGGGGGGAAAAACTGTTTTTT
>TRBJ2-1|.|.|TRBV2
CASSEAGGAGYNEQFF
TGTGCCAGCAGTGAAGCAGGGGGGGCGGGCTACAATGAGCAGTTCTTC
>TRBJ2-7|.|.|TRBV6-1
CASSETGLLSPYEQYF
TGTGCCAGCAGTGAAACGGGTCTACTGAGCCCCTACGAGCAGTACTTC
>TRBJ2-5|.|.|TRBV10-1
CASSDGGGPGGETQYF
TGCGCCAGCAGTGATGGAGGGGGCCCCGGAGGAGAGACCCAGTACTTC
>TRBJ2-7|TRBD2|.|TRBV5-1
CASSLGEGLATYEQYF
TGCGCCAGCAGCTTGGGTGAGGGACTAGCTACGTACGAGCAGTACTTC
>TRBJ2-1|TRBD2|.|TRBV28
CASRAGLAGGREQFF
TGTGCCAGCAGGGCGGGACTAGCGGGGGGGCGCGAGCAGTTCTTC
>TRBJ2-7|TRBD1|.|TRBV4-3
CASSQEGTDSYEQYF
TGCGCCAGCAGCCAAGAGGGGACAGACTCCTACGAGCAGTACTTC
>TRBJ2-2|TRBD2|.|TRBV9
CASSVSGGDTGELFF
TGTGCCAGCAGCGTCAGCGGGGGGGATACCGGGGAGCTGTTTTTT